The sequence of this T cell receptor (beta chain) was determined in a study of OX40 agonist ivuxolimab in advanced cancers. About the investigation overall: Ivuxolimab, which targeted the costimulatory receptor OX40 (CD134), was an agonistic, fully human IgG2 monoclonal antibody. In the dose-escalation cohort, over 65% of patients were male, and the mean age was approximately 55 years, with a range of roughly 23 to 85. Partial responses were achieved by three dose-escalation patients, of whom one had hepatocellular carcinoma and two had cutaneous melanoma. Prior anti-PD-1, anti-PD-L1 or anti-CTLA-4 therapy was permitted, and checkpoint inhibitors had been received by less than 45% of dose-escalation patients. Of the roughly 52 dose-escalation patients, hepatocellular carcinoma was present in about 19, melanoma in roughly 15, renal cell carcinoma in 9 and head and neck cancer in 9. The paper reports the monotherapy dose-escalation portion (N of about 54 patients) of the phase I ivuxolimab trial. Intravenous ivuxolimab was administered to patients every 2 weeks at six dose levels: 0.01, 0.1, 0.3, 1.5, 3 and 10 mg/kg. The purpose of peripheral TCRbeta sequencing was to test whether ivuxolimab changed TCR sequence diversity and led to clonal T-cell expansion. General conclusions and limits of the study: At doses of 0.1 to 3.0 mg/kg, clonal expansion of both CD4+ and CD8+ T cells in blood was seen between baseline and week 6. Low levels of normalized T-cell clonal expansion were also shown by some nonresponding patients. Partial responders in the 0.1-3.0 mg/kg groups had among the lowest normalized peripheral clonal expansion, especially among CD8+ T cells. After ivuxolimab, expanded clones were on average more numerous among CD8+ T cells than among CD4+ T cells. Antigen specificity was not determined for the clonally expanded peripheral T cells.

For sequencing of the TCRbeta CDR3 region, genomic DNA was extracted from the sorted cells. The immunoSEQ Assay was used for sequencing of TCRbeta CDR3 regions. TCRdb limited this immuneACCESS table to in-frame rearrangements with V and J called. A share of clones is missing; checked studies link under half to unresolved V genes, and the rest is unexplained. The sample data list about 80,000 clones, and roughly 84% of these were observed just once. Under 0.35% of the sample comes from the top ten. This clone was detected only once. Its antigen has not been determined. Within one base of it there is no much larger clone, and no base qualities were kept. Patients with autoimmune disease history or receiving systemic immunosuppression were excluded from the trial. Peripheral blood for TCR sequencing was collected from all dose cohorts at baseline, on cycle 4 day 1, and on cycle 7 day 1. The samples were drawn from a first-in-human, open-label, multicenter phase I dose-escalation trial of ivuxolimab. The trial enrolled adults with locally advanced or metastatic head and neck squamous cell, hepatocellular, melanoma or renal cell carcinoma. Before TCR sequencing, CD4+ T cells and CD8+ T cells were sorted from peripheral blood as separate populations.

The V and J ends are trimmed by 4 bases and 5 bases, leaving 15 bases between them. Via the germline V gene, CDR1 is SGHDT and CDR2 YYEEEE. From its cysteine to its phenylalanine, the CDR3 spans 14 amino acids. Just the 42-base CDR3 DNA is kept, in frame starting at base 1. The sequencing used CD4+ or CD8+ T cells sorted from blood, collected in a trial of the OX40 agonist ivuxolimab. The source of this sequence is an adult with an advanced solid tumor such as melanoma, head and neck, liver or kidney cancer. The V and J segments used are TRBV5-6 and TRBJ1-2; the D gene assignment is ambiguous. The bases read TGTGCCAGCAGCATGGAGGGTCAGGTTTATGGCTACACCTTC. Its product reads: CASSMEGQVYGYTF.